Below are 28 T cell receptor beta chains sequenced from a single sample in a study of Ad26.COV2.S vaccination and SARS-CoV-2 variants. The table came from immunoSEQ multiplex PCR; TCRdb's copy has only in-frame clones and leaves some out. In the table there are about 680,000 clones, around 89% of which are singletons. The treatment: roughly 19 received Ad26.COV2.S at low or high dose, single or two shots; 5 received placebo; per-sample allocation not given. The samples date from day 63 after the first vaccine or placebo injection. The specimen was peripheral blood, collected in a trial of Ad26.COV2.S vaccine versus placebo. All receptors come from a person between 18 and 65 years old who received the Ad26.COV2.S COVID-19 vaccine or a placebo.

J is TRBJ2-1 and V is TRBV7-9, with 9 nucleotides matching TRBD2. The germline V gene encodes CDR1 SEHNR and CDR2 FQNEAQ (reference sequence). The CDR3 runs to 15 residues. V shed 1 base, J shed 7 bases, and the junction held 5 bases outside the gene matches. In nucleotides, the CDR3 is TGTGCCAGCAGCTTAGTTATAAGCGGGGGGAATGAGCAGTTCTTC. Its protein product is CASSLVISGGNEQFF. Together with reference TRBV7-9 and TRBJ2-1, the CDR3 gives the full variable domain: DTGVSQNPRHKITKRGQNVTFRCDPISEHNRLYWYRQTLGQGPEFLTYFQNEAQLEKSRLLSDRFSAERPKGSFSTLEIQRTEQGDSAMYLCASSLVISGGNEQFFGPGTRLTVL.

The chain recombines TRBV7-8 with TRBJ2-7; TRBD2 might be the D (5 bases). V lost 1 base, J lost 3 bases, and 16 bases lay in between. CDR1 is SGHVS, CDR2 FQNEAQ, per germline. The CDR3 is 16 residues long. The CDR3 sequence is CASSLGLEVLHYEQYF. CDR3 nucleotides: TGTGCCAGCAGCTTAGGGCTGGAGGTTCTTCACTACGAGCAGTACTTC.

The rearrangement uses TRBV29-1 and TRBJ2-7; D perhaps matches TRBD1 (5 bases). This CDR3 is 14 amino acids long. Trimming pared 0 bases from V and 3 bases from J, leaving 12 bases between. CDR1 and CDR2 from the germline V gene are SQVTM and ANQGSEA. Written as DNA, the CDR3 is TGCAGCGTTGAAGATTTAGTGACAGTCTACGAGCAGTACTTC. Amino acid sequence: CSVEDLVTVYEQYF.

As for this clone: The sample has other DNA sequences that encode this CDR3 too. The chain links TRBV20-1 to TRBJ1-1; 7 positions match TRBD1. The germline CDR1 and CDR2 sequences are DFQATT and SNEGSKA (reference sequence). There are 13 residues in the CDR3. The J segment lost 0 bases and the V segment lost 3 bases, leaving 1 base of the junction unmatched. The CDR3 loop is CSASRGLNTEAFF. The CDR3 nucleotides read TGCAGTGCTAGTAGGGGGCTGAACACTGAAGCTTTCTTT.

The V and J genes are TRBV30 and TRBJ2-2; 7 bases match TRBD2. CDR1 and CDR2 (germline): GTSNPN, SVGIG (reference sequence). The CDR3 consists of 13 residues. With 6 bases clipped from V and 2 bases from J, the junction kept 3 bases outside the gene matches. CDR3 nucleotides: TGTGCCTGTTGGGAGGGAAACACCGGGGAGCTGTTTTTT. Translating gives CACWEGNTGELFF.

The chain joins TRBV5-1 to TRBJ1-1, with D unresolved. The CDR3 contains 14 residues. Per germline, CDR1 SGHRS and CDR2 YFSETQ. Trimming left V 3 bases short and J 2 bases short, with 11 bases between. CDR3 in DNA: TGCGCCAGCAGCTCAAGACCGATCAACACTGAAGCTTTCTTT. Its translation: CASSSRPINTEAFF.

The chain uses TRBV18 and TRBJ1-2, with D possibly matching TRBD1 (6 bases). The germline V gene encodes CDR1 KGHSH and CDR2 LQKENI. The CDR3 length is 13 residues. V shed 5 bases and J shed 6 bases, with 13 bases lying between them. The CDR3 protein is CASSTRQVDGYTF. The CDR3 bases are TGTGCCAGCTCAACGCGACAGGTCGATGGCTACACCTTC.

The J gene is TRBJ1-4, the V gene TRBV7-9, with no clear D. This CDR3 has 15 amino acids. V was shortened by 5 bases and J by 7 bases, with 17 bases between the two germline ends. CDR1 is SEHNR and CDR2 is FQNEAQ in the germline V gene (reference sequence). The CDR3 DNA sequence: TGTGCCAGCAGCAATGGGTCCCCTACGGGTGAAAAACTGTTTTTT. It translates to CASSNGSPTGEKLFF.

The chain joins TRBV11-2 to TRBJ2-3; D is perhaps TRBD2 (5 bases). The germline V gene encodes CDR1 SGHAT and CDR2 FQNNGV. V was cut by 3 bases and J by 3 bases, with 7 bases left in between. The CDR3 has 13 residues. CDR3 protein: CASSFGGTDTQYF. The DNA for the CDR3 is TGTGCCAGCAGCTTTGGAGGAACAGATACGCAGTATTTT.

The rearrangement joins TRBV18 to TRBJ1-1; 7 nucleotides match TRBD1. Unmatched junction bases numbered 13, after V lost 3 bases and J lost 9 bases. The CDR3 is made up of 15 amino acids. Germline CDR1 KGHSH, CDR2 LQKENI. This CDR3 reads CASSPSRTDRDKAFF. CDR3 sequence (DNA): TGTGCCAGCTCACCTTCACGCACCGACAGGGACAAAGCTTTCTTT.

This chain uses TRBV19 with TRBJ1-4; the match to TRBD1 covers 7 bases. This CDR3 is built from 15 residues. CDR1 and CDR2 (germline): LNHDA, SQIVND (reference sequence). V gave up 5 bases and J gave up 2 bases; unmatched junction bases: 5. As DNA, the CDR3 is TGTGCCAGTAGTCTCTTGACAGGGACTAATGAAAAACTGTTTTTT. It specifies CASSLLTGTNEKLFF.

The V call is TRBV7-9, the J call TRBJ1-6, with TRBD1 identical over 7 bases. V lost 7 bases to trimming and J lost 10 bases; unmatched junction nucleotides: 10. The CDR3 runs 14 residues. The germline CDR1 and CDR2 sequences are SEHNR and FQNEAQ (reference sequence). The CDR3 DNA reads TGTGCCAGCACCCCGATGACAGGGAACTCACCCCTCCACTTT. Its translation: CASTPMTGNSPLHF. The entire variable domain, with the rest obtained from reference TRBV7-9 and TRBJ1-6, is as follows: DTGVSQNPRHKITKRGQNVTFRCDPISEHNRLYWYRQTLGQGPEFLTYFQNEAQLEKSRLLSDRFSAERPKGSFSTLEIQRTEQGDSAMYLCASTPMTGNSPLHFGNGTRLTVT.

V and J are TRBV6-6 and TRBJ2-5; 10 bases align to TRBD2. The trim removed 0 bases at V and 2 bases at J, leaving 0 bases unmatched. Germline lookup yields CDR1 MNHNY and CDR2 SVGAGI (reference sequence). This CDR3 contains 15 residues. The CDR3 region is CASSYSSGRQETQYF. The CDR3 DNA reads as TGTGCCAGCAGTTACTCTAGCGGGAGGCAAGAGACCCAGTACTTC.

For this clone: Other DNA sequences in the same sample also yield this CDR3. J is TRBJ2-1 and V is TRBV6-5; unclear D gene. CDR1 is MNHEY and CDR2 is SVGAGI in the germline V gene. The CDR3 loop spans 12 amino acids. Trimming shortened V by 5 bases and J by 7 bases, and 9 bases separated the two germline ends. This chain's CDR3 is CASSKLGNEQFF. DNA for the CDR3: TGTGCCAGCAGTAAACTGGGAAATGAGCAGTTCTTC.

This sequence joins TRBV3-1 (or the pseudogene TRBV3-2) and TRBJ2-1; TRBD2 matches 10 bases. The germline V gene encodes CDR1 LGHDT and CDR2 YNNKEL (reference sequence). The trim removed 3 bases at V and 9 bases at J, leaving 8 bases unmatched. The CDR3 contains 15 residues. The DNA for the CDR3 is TGTGCCAGCAGCCAGGGCTTAGCGGGGGGAGGTGAGCAGTTCTTC. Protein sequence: CASSQGLAGGGEQFF.

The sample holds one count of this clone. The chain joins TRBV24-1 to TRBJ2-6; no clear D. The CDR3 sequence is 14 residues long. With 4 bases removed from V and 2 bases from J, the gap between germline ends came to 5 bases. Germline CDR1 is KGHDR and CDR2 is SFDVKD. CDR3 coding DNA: TGTGCCACCAGTGAGAAGCCTGGGGCCAACGTCCTGACTTTC. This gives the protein CATSEKPGANVLTF.

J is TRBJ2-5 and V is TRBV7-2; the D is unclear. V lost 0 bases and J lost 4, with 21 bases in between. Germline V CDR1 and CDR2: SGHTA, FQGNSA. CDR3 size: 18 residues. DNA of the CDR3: TGTGCCAGCAGCTTAGCGAAACCTGTACGAGTCGGTGGAGAGACCCAGTACTTC. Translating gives CASSLAKPVRVGGETQYF.

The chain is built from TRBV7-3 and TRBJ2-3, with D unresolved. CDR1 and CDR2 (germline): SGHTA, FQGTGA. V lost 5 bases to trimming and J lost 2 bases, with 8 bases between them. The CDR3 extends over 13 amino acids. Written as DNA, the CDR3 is TGTGCCAGCAGCGCCTGGACCACAGATACGCAGTATTTT. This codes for CASSAWTTDTQYF.

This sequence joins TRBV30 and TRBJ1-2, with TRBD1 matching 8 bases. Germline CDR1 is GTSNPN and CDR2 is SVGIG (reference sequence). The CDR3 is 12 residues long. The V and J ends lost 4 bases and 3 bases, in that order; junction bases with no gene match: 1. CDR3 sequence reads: CAWTGGDYGYTF. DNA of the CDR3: TGTGCCTGGACAGGGGGCGACTATGGCTACACCTTC.

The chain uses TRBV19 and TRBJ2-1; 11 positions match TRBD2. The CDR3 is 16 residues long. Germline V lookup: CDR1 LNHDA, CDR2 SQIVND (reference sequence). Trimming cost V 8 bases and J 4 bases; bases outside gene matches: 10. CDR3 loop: CASGRLAGGRYNEQFF. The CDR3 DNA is TGTGCCAGTGGTAGGCTAGCGGGAGGTCGGTACAATGAGCAGTTCTTC.

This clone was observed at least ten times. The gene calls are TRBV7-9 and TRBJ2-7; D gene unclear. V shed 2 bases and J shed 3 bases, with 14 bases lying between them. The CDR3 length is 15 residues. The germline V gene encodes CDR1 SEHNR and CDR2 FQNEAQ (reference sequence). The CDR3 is CASSLSAVTFYEQYF. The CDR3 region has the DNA TGTGCCAGCAGCTTATCGGCAGTTACCTTCTACGAGCAGTACTTC.

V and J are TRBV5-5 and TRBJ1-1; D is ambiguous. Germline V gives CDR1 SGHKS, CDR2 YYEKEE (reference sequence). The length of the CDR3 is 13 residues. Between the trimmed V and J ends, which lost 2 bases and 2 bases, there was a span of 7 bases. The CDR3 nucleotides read TGTGCCAGCAGCTTCCCGTCTAACACTGAAGCTTTCTTT. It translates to CASSFPSNTEAFF. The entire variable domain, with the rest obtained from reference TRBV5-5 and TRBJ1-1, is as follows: DAGVTQSPTHLIKTRGQQVTLRCSPISGHKSVSWYQQVLGQGPQFIFQYYEKEERGRGNFPDRFSARQFPNYSSELNVNALLLGDSALYLCASSFPSNTEAFFGQGTRLTVV.

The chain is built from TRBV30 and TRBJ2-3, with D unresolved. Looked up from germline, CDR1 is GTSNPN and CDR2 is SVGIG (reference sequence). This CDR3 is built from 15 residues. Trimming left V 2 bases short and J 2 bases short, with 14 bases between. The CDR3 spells CAWSPPDLYTDTQYF. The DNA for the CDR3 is TGTGCCTGGAGTCCACCGGACCTATACACAGATACGCAGTATTTT.

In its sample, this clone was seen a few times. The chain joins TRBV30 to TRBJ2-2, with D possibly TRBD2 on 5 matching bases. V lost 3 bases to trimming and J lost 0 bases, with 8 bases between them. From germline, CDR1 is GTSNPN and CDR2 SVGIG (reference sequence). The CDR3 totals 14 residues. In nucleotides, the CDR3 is TGTGCCTGGAGCACTAGGACGAACACCGGGGAGCTGTTTTTT. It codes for CAWSTRTNTGELFF.

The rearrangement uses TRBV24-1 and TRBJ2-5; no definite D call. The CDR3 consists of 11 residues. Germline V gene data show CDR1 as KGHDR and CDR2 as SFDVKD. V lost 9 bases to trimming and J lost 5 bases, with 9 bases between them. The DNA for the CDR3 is TGTGCCACCGGCGTAGGGGAGACCCAGTACTTC. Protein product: CATGVGETQYF.

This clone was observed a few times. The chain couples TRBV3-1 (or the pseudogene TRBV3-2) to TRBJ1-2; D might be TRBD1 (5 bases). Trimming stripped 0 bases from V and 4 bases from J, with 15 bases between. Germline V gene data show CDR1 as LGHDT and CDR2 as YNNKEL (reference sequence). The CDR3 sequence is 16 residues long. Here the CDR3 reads CASSQDSPGAGYGYTF. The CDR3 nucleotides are TGTGCCAGCAGCCAAGATTCCCCTGGGGCAGGCTATGGCTACACCTTC.

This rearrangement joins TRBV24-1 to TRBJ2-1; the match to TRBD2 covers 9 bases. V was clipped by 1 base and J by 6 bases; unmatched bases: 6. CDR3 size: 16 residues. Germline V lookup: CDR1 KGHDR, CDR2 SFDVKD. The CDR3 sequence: CATSDFPSGKVNEQFF. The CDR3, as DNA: TGTGCCACCAGTGATTTCCCTAGCGGGAAGGTCAATGAGCAGTTCTTC.

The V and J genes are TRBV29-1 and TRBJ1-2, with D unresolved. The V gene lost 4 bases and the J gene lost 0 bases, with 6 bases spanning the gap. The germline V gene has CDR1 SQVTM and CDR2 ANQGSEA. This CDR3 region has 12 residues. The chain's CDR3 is CSVAAANYGYTF. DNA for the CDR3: TGCAGCGTTGCCGCAGCTAACTATGGCTACACCTTC.